This T cell receptor (beta chain) appears in the sequencing data of a study of blood T cells in healthy people across ages. Findings and limits, study-wide: TCR beta diversity was tightly associated with the proportion of naive T cells. More naive CD4+ cells and higher diversity were found in long-lived than in aged donors.

Trimming took 7 bases from V and 5 from J; bases not matched to a gene: 12. Germline V CDR1 and CDR2: MNHEY, SMNVEV (reference sequence). The CDR3 runs to 15 residues. Using a J-beta primer mix together with a sample-barcoded 5' primer, a second PCR was run for about 7 to 12 cycles. TCRdb used MiXCR to reprocess the 5' RACE reads, holding one entry per CDR3 protein. Of some 1 million distinct CDR3 sequences listed, 35% to 50% are singletons. Worth noting for this clonotype: As yet, its antigen is unknown.

The rearrangement uses TRBV27 and TRBJ2-7, with 9 bases fitting TRBD1. The sequence was obtained from a woman aged 55 to 70 in good health. The specimen was blood. The DNA for the CDR3 is TGTGCCAGCACAAACAGGGGACAGGGCGCCGACGAGCAGTACTTC. This sequence encodes CASTNRGQGADEQYF.